These 27 T cell receptor beta chains came from one sample sequenced in a study of regulatory T cells in long-lasting Graves disease. In building TCR beta libraries, iRepertoire HTBI primers were used together with Arm-PCR of CDR3 regions. MiXCR, run by TCRdb on the multiplex PCR reads, gives a single entry per CDR3 protein. The table records about 530,000 distinct CDR3 sequences, about 15% of them present only once. The sample's time point: newly diagnosed GD, antithyroid drugs for less than 3 months. Preparation of the TCR library used RNA extracted from PBMCs. The data were also submitted as part of a second study, on T cells in Graves' hyperthyroidism and ophthalmopathy.

This specimen was peripheral blood mononuclear cells (PBMCs), taken at new diagnosis, from a patient treated with antithyroid drugs. The receptor set was obtained from a woman aged 35-60 years with Graves disease.

Ten or more counts support this clonotype. This chain connects TRBV28 to TRBJ2-1, with 8 bases aligning to TRBD1. Germline assignment: CDR1 MDHEN and CDR2 SYDVKM. This CDR3 contains 16 residues. The V and J ends lost 5 bases and 5 bases, in that order; junction bases with no gene match: 11. This CDR3 reads CASSGWGDRSHNEQFF. DNA of the CDR3: TGTGCCAGCAGTGGCTGGGGGGACAGGAGCCACAATGAGCAGTTCTTC.

This clonotype appeared a few times. V and J are TRBV10-1 and TRBJ2-7; 7 positions agree with TRBD2. Per germline, CDR1 WNHNN and CDR2 SYGVQD (reference sequence). The CDR3 covers 13 residues. The V gene end was trimmed by 7 bases and the J gene end by 7 bases; junction bases not matched to a gene: 10. Written as DNA, the CDR3 is TGCGCCAGCATGAGTCAAGCGGGGCGGGAGCAGTACTTC. It encodes CASMSQAGREQYF.

In its sample, this clonotype was seen a few times. This sequence joins TRBV19 and TRBJ1-1, with D maybe TRBD1 (5 bases). Germline CDR1 and CDR2: LNHDA and SQIVND (reference sequence). This CDR3 spans 16 amino acids. V was pared by 4 bases and J by 1 base, with 16 bases between. The CDR3 nucleotides are TGTGCCAGTAGTAGCCAGGGAGCCCAGAGGAACACTGAAGCTTTCTTT. Protein sequence: CASSSQGAQRNTEAFF.

This chain uses TRBV29-1 with TRBJ2-6; possibly TRBD1 for D (6 bases). The germline V and J ends were trimmed by 3 bases and 4 bases, with 10 bases remaining between them. Per germline, CDR1 SQVTM and CDR2 ANQGSEA. The CDR3 is made up of 14 amino acids. CDR3 amino acids: CSVDSGVGANVLTF. The DNA for the CDR3 is TGCAGCGTTGACTCAGGGGTCGGGGCCAACGTCCTGACTTTC.

This clonotype has at least ten counts. The rearrangement uses TRBV28 and TRBJ1-1; TRBD1 matches at 9 bases. Germline CDR1 reads MDHEN; CDR2 reads SYDVKM. J gave up 0 bases and V 2 bases, and 10 bases lay outside the gene matches. The length of the CDR3 is 18 residues. The chain's CDR3 is CASSLETGGANMNTEAFF. The CDR3 DNA is TGTGCCAGCAGTTTAGAAACAGGGGGCGCAAATATGAACACTGAAGCTTTCTTT.

This clonotype was counted between two and nine times. The V and J genes are TRBV12-3 or TRBV12-4 and TRBJ1-5, with TRBD1 matching over 7 bases. This CDR3 is 14 amino acids long. The ends lost 7 bases at V and 3 bases at J; junction bases unmatched: 6. CDR3 nucleotide sequence: TGTGCCAGCACCCTACAGGGGCCCAATCAGCCCCAGCATTTT. Its translation is CASTLQGPNQPQHF.

The rearrangement uses TRBV19 and TRBJ1-1, with D perhaps TRBD1 (5 bases). From germline, CDR1 is LNHDA and CDR2 SQIVND (reference sequence). With 7 bases removed from V and 11 bases from J, the gap between germline ends came to 26 bases. The CDR3 consists of 15 residues. CDR3 nucleotides: TGTGCCAGTACCAGCTTAAGGTCAGGGTTAGCGGCCGCTTTCTTT. This translates into CASTSLRSGLAAAFF.

In this sample, this clonotype turned up many times. This sequence joins TRBV6-2 or TRBV6-3 and TRBJ2-2; D is possibly TRBD1 (6 bases). The CDR3 length is 13 residues. The germline V and J ends were trimmed by 2 bases and 7 bases, with 8 bases remaining between them. Looked up from germline, CDR1 is MNHEY and CDR2 is SVGEGT. The CDR3: CASSYQGIGELFF. The CDR3 region has the DNA TGTGCCAGCAGTTACCAGGGGATCGGGGAGCTGTTTTTT.

The rearrangement uses TRBV12-3 or TRBV12-4 and TRBJ2-1, with 9 bases that match TRBD2. The V gene end was trimmed by 7 bases and the J gene end by 7 bases; junction bases not matched to a gene: 11. The CDR3 is 15 amino acids. CDR3 coding DNA: TGTGCCAGCACCCTAAGCGGGAGGTCGTATAATGAGCAGTTCTTC. Translating it yields CASTLSGRSYNEQFF.

Many counts were recorded for this clonotype. The chain combines TRBV7-9 with TRBJ2-5; TRBD2 aligns across 13 bases. CDR3 length: 15 residues. The junction had 7 bases not matched to a gene; V was cut back by 7 bases and J by 5 bases. Per the germline V gene, CDR1 is SEHNR and CDR2 is FQNEAQ (reference sequence). CDR3 nucleotide sequence: TGTGCCAGCACCCCAGGGACTAGCGGGGCTGAGACCCAGTACTTC. This codes for CASTPGTSGAETQYF. Looking up the rest from reference TRBV7-9 and TRBJ2-5 gives the full variable domain: DTGVSQNPRHKITKRGQNVTFRCDPISEHNRLYWYRQTLGQGPEFLTYFQNEAQLEKSRLLSDRFSAERPKGSFSTLEIQRTEQGDSAMYLCASTPGTSGAETQYFGPGTRLLVL.

The V and J genes are TRBV4-1 and TRBJ1-3; D ambiguous. The V gene lost 4 bases and the J gene lost 0 bases, with 19 bases spanning the gap. This CDR3 is built from 18 residues. CDR1 is MGHRA and CDR2 is YSYEKL in the germline V gene. The CDR3 nucleotides are TGCGCCAGCAGCCTCACAGAAGCATCCTTTTACTCTGGAAACACCATATATTTT. Its translation: CASSLTEASFYSGNTIYF.

The chain recombines TRBV12-3 or TRBV12-4 with TRBJ2-3, with TRBD2 matching over 7 bases. Losses at the gene ends were 1 base for V and 2 bases for J; bases not matched to a gene: 12. The CDR3 consists of 18 residues. CDR3 nucleotide sequence: TGTGCCAGCAGTTTAGAGTTCGGTGCGGGGGAAGACACAGATACGCAGTATTTT. This codes for CASSLEFGAGEDTDTQYF.

This clonotype has only a few counts. The V gene is TRBV29-1, the J gene TRBJ1-1; TRBD1 is a possible D gene (5 bases). The CDR3 covers 11 residues. Germline CDR1 reads SQVTM; CDR2 reads ANQGSEA. V was clipped by 4 bases and J by 4 bases, with 7 bases between them. CDR3 protein: CSVGGPTEAFF. CDR3 sequence (DNA): TGCAGCGTTGGGGGACCCACTGAAGCTTTCTTT.

This clonotype was detected ten times or more. The chain has TRBV6-1 and TRBJ1-2; 9 nucleotides agree with TRBD1. Germline CDR1 and CDR2: MNHNS and SASEGT. The CDR3 sequence is 15 residues long. The trim removed 5 bases at V and 6 bases at J, leaving 10 bases unmatched. DNA for the CDR3: TGTGCCAGCAGTCGGCCGGGACAGGGAACTAATGGCTACACCTTC. Translating gives CASSRPGQGTNGYTF.

The genes are TRBV3-1 and TRBJ1-5; D may be TRBD1 (6 bases). CDR1 LGHDT and CDR2 YNNKEL come from the germline V gene (reference sequence). The CDR3 runs 15 residues. The ends were cut back, 6 bases at V and 4 bases at J, with 16 bases in the middle. CDR3 coding DNA: TGTGCCAGCAGTTCCTCCGGAGGGGGAAATCAGCCCCAGCATTTT. Its protein is CASSSSGGGNQPQHF.

The chain is built from TRBV24-1 and TRBJ2-2; D is perhaps TRBD1 (6 bases). CDR3 length equals 14 residues. Germline assignment: CDR1 KGHDR and CDR2 SFDVKD. The V and J ends lost 4 bases and 7 bases respectively, with 12 bases between them. CDR3 DNA: TGTGCCACCAGTGACCCCGACAGGATCGGGGAGCTGTTTTTT. It specifies CATSDPDRIGELFF.

The genes are TRBV19 and TRBJ1-2; D is unclear. Germline V lookup: CDR1 LNHDA, CDR2 SQIVND (reference sequence). This CDR3 is 14 amino acids long. V was cut by 5 bases and J by 0 bases, with 10 bases left in between. CDR3 DNA sequence: TGTGCCAGTAGTCCAGCCGGGTCTAACTATGGCTACACCTTC. Protein product: CASSPAGSNYGYTF.

This clonotype was counted many times. This sequence joins TRBV2 and TRBJ2-7, with TRBD2 as a possible D gene (5 bases). Germline-derived CDR1 and CDR2 are SNHLY and FYNNEI. The CDR3 consists of 12 residues. CDR3 in amino acids: CATRALAYEQYF. Here the CDR3 DNA reads TGTGCGACGCGGGCTCTCGCCTACGAGCAGTACTTC.

This clonotype appeared many times. Germline and junction disagree at one end, which may indicate a read error. The chain employs TRBV12-3 or TRBV12-4 and TRBJ2-7, with TRBD2 matching over 10 bases. This CDR3 contains 14 residues. The CDR3 is CASSLAGATYEQYF. The CDR3 DNA reads TGTGCCAGCAGTCTAGCGGGGGCCACCTACGAGCAGTACTTC.

This clonotype showed up many times. CDR3 DNA sequence: TGTGCCAGCAGTGTTAAGGGACACTCGAATGAAAAACTGTTTTTT. Protein sequence: CASSVKGHSNEKLFF. The V and J genes are TRBV7-9 and TRBJ1-4; D perhaps matches TRBD1 (6 bases). The CDR3 has 15 amino acids. The V end was cut by 6 bases, the J end by 5 bases, with 16 bases between. Germline V CDR1 and CDR2: SEHNR, FQNEAQ (reference sequence).

The rearrangement uses TRBV5-1 and TRBJ1-6; 9 bases are a match to TRBD1. The CDR3 covers 17 residues. Germline-derived CDR1 and CDR2 are SGHRS and YFSETQ. V shed 4 bases, J shed 4 bases, and the junction held 9 bases outside the gene matches. DNA for the CDR3: TGCGCCAGCAGCGACGGACAGGGGCGAGTATATAATTCACCCCTCCACTTT. It encodes CASSDGQGRVYNSPLHF.

Details on this clonotype: This may be a read error, as it is one base from a much larger clone. The chain carries TRBV6-1 and TRBJ1-1; possible D gene TRBD1, 5 bases. The CDR3 is made up of 14 amino acids. Germline CDR1 and CDR2: MNHNS and SASEGT. The V end was cut by 6 bases, the J end by 4 bases, with 15 bases between. CDR3 region: CASRRGEMSTEAFF. The CDR3 bases are TGTGCCAGCAGAAGAGGGGAGATGAGCACTGAAGCTTTCTTT.

The V gene is TRBV4-1, the J gene TRBJ2-7; no firm D call. In germline, CDR1 is MGHRA, CDR2 YSYEKL. The CDR3 length is 13 residues. The V end was cut by 4 bases, the J end by 3 bases, with 10 bases between. CDR3 DNA sequence: TGCGCCAGCAGCCCGACGTTAGGCTACGAGCAGTACTTC. This translates into CASSPTLGYEQYF.

V and J are TRBV27 and TRBJ1-3; D is possibly TRBD1 (5 bases). V lost 6 bases to trimming and J lost 0 bases, with 12 bases between them. The CDR3 covers 15 residues. Germline V lookup: CDR1 MNHEY, CDR2 SMNVEV (reference sequence). In nucleotides, the CDR3 is TGTGCCAGCAGCCAGGGACTGCCCTCTGGAAACACCATATATTTT. It encodes CASSQGLPSGNTIYF.

This clonotype was seen repeatedly, ten times or more. The gene calls are TRBV6-1 and TRBJ1-1; possibly TRBD1 for D (5 bases). Germline V gives CDR1 MNHNS, CDR2 SASEGT. The CDR3 is made up of 11 amino acids. V was pared by 8 bases and J by 6 bases, with 10 bases between. The CDR3 loop is CASERGPEAFF. The CDR3 nucleotides read TGTGCCAGCGAGAGGGGTCCTGAAGCTTTCTTT.

This clonotype was observed at least ten times. The chain combines TRBV12-3 or TRBV12-4 with TRBJ1-1; D remains unclear. This CDR3 comprises 17 residues. V was pared by 2 bases and J by 1 base, with 17 bases between. In DNA, the CDR3 is TGTGCCAGCAGTTTAAGGGAATCCTTTCGAAAGAACACTGAAGCTTTCTTT. Its translation: CASSLRESFRKNTEAFF.

The V call is TRBV7-2, the J call TRBJ1-1; TRBD1 aligns across 7 bases. Germline lookup yields CDR1 SGHTA and CDR2 FQGNSA. J gave up 4 bases and V 6 bases, and 8 bases lay outside the gene matches. The CDR3 contains 14 residues. The CDR3 region is CASRPGGARTEAFF. For the CDR3, the DNA is TGTGCCAGCAGGCCAGGGGGGGCGCGCACTGAAGCTTTCTTT.